The 14 T cell receptor beta chains below all came from one sample that was sequenced in a study of blood T cell repertoires in COVID-19. Produced via immunoSEQ multiplex PCR; TCRdb's table is partial and in-frame only. The sample contains 250,000 or so clones, 89% of which appear only once. Input material: peripheral blood. These receptor sequences come from a woman between 40 and 50 years old who had recovered from COVID-19.

The chain employs TRBV15 and TRBJ2-7; 10 bases agree with TRBD1. V shed 3 bases and J 3 bases; nucleotides not matched to a gene: 5. The CDR3 sequence is 15 residues long. CDR1 and CDR2 from the germline V gene are LNHNV and YYDKDF (reference sequence). CDR3 in amino acids: CATSSAGTGVYEQYF. The CDR3 DNA sequence: TGTGCCACCAGCAGTGCCGGGACAGGGGTCTACGAGCAGTACTTC.

The gene calls are TRBV7-3 and TRBJ1-3; possibly TRBD1 for D (5 bases). Germline CDR1 reads SGHTA; CDR2 reads FQGTGA. Trimming stripped 5 bases from V and 4 bases from J, with 12 bases between. This CDR3 is 14 amino acids long. CDR3 nucleotide sequence: TGTGCCAGCAGCCGTGACAGCGAGGGAAACACCATATATTTT. Its protein is CASSRDSEGNTIYF.

The V gene is TRBV19, the J gene TRBJ2-1; 10 nucleotides agree with TRBD2. J was trimmed by 5 bases and V by 7 bases; bases with no gene match: 11. CDR3 length: 16 residues. Germline V gene data show CDR1 as LNHDA and CDR2 as SQIVND (reference sequence). The CDR3 nucleotides are TGTGCCAGTAAGAGAACTAGCGGGGAGAGTCACAATGAGCAGTTCTTC. This gives the protein CASKRTSGESHNEQFF.

The CDR3 DNA sequence: TGTGCCACCCATACGACAGGCACAGATACGCAGTATTTT. Translated, it gives CATHTTGTDTQYF. This rearrangement joins TRBV2 to TRBJ2-3, with D possibly matching TRBD1 (5 bases). CDR1 is SNHLY, CDR2 FYNNEI, per germline. V was trimmed by 10 bases and J by 1 base, leaving 12 bases between them. There are 13 residues in the CDR3.

V and J are TRBV20-1 and TRBJ2-4; weak D call: TRBD2 (6 bases). Looked up from germline, CDR1 is DFQATT and CDR2 is SNEGSKA (reference sequence). V lost 0 bases and J lost 11, with 8 bases in between. CDR3 length equals 11 residues. CDR3 in amino acids: CSAREAGFQYF. The CDR3 DNA follows: TGCAGTGCTAGAGAAGCGGGTTTTCAGTACTTC.

Regarding this clone: The sample carries other DNA sequences with the same CDR3. CDR3 amino acids: CASSPTGFHEQYF. The CDR3 DNA reads as TGTGCCAGCTCACCTACAGGGTTCCACGAGCAGTACTTC. The J gene is TRBJ2-7, the V gene TRBV18, with a tentative D call TRBD1 (6 bases). Trimming left V 3 bases short and J 5 bases short, with 11 bases between. CDR1 and CDR2 from the germline V gene are KGHSH and LQKENI. The CDR3 consists of 13 residues. Drawing the rest from reference TRBV18 and TRBJ2-7, the complete variable domain is NAGVMQNPRHLVRRRGQEARLRCSPMKGHSHVYWYRQLPEEGLKFMVYLQKENIIDESGMPKERFSAEFPKEGPSILRIQQVVRGDSAAYFCASSPTGFHEQYFGPGTRLTVT.

CDR3 bases: TGTGCCAGCAGCTACACGAACAGGCCCCTCTATGGCTACACCTTC. Translation gives CASSYTNRPLYGYTF. The chain links TRBV14 to TRBJ1-2; D might be TRBD1 (5 bases). CDR1 is SGHDN, CDR2 FVKESK, per germline. The CDR3 is 15 amino acids. V lost 5 bases and J lost 4, with 17 bases in between.

The genes are TRBV6-5 and TRBJ2-7; 8 bases map to TRBD1. Trimming cost V 2 bases and J 5 bases; bases outside gene matches: 8. From germline, CDR1 is MNHEY and CDR2 SVGAGI. The CDR3 is 15 residues long. CDR3 loop: CASSYGARGRDEQYF. DNA for the CDR3: TGTGCCAGCAGTTACGGGGCCAGGGGGCGCGACGAGCAGTACTTC.

The rearrangement joins TRBV3-1 (or the pseudogene TRBV3-2) to TRBJ1-1; possible D gene TRBD1, 5 bases. Trimming left V 2 bases short and J 3 bases short, with 13 bases between. Per the germline V gene, CDR1 is LGHDT and CDR2 is YNNKEL (reference sequence). The CDR3 is made up of 15 amino acids. Here the CDR3 reads CASSQRGGGDTEAFF. CDR3 nucleotides: TGTGCCAGCAGCCAACGTGGGGGAGGAGACACTGAAGCTTTCTTT.

The gene calls are TRBV10-1 and TRBJ1-1, with 9 bases matching TRBD1. J lost 4 bases, V lost 0 bases, and 9 bases had no gene match. Germline loops: CDR1 WNHNN, CDR2 SYGVQD (reference sequence). CDR3 size: 17 residues. This chain's CDR3 is CASSESAGTGWSTEAFF. The CDR3 coding sequence is TGCGCCAGCAGTGAGTCCGCGGGGACAGGGTGGAGCACTGAAGCTTTCTTT.

This chain connects TRBV10-3 to TRBJ2-5; D may be TRBD2 (6 bases). CDR1 ENHRY and CDR2 SYGVKD come from the germline V gene. The CDR3 is made up of 13 amino acids. V was pared by 11 bases and J by 4 bases, with 17 bases between. CDR3 in DNA: TGTGCCTCCCGGCCGGGAGTCGGAGAGACCCAGTACTTC. Translated, it gives CASRPGVGETQYF.

J is TRBJ2-5 and V is TRBV9; 9 bases fit TRBD1. The J segment lost 5 bases and the V segment lost 3 bases, leaving 8 bases of the junction unmatched. Germline V lookup: CDR1 SGDLS, CDR2 YYNGEE. CDR3 length: 15 amino acids. DNA of the CDR3: TGTGCCAGCAGCGCGAACAGGGGGCTGGGGGAGACCCAGTACTTC. Amino acids: CASSANRGLGETQYF.

The chain is built from TRBV5-4 and TRBJ1-1; TRBD1 matches 7 bases. V shed 4 bases, J shed 2 bases, and the junction held 5 bases outside the gene matches. The CDR3 is made up of 14 amino acids. Looked up from germline, CDR1 is SGHNT and CDR2 is YYREEE (reference sequence). The CDR3 here is CASSPDRRNTEAFF. The CDR3 coding sequence is TGTGCCAGCAGCCCGGACAGGAGAAACACTGAAGCTTTCTTT.

This chain uses TRBV19 with TRBJ2-1; 8 bases match TRBD2. Germline CDR1 is LNHDA and CDR2 is SQIVND (reference sequence). The J segment lost 0 bases and the V segment lost 4 bases, leaving 11 bases of the junction unmatched. The CDR3 contains 18 residues. The CDR3 coding sequence is TGTGCCAGTAGTAATGGGGCTAGCGGGCGGAGCTCCTACAATGAGCAGTTCTTC. It encodes CASSNGASGRSSYNEQFF. The variable domain in full, completed from reference TRBV19 and TRBJ2-1, reads DGGITQSPKYLFRKEGQNVTLSCEQNLNHDAMYWYRQDPGQGLRLIYYSQIVNDFQKGDIAEGYSVSREKKESFPLTVTSAQKNPTAFYLCASSNGASGRSSYNEQFFGPGTRLTVL.